The rows below give T cell receptor beta chains drawn from one sample of a study of breast tumors, draining lymph nodes, adjacent tissues. TCRdb reprocessed the multiplex PCR reads with MiXCR, giving one entry per CDR3 protein. This table has tens of thousands of distinct CDR3 sequences, about 40% appearing once. Sequencing was carried out using breast tumor tissue. All receptors derive from a female donor with breast cancer. Some clones in this sample may be carry-over from other donors' samples. CDR3s include the opening cysteine and the closing phenylalanine or tryptophan. The D gene is left open where the match is weak. Only part of the rows carry a size: once, few, many, or a class if the clone is expanded.

>-|TRBV10-3|TRBJ1-4|-
TGTGCCATCAGTGAGGGACGGCAGGGGACTAATGAAAAACTGTTTTTT
CAISEGRQGTNEKLFF
>-|TRBV4-3|TRBJ2-3|TRBD2
TGCGCCAGCAGTGACGGGACTAGCGGGAGGCAAGATACGCAGTATTTT
CASSDGTSGRQDTQYF
>many|TRBV7-8|TRBJ1-5|TRBD1
TGTGCCAGCAGCTCGAGGGACAGGGTCAGCAATCAGCCCCAGCATTTT
CASSSRDRVSNQPQHF
>-|TRBV27|TRBJ2-1|TRBD2
TGTGCCAGCAGTTTAAGGGCGGGAGGGCATGAGCAGTTCTTC
CASSLRAGGHEQFF
>many|TRBV11-2|TRBJ2-7|-
TGTGCCAGCAGCTTTGGGGTCGGCGAGCAGTACTTC
CASSFGVGEQYF
>many|TRBV6-1|TRBJ1-2|TRBD1
TGTGCCAGCAGGACCGGGACAGGGTGGAACTATGGCTACACCTTC
CASRTGTGWNYGYTF
>few|TRBV19|TRBJ2-5|-
TGTGCCAGTAGTGGAGGAGGGAGGGAGACCCAGTACTTC
CASSGGGRETQYF
>-|TRBV20-1|TRBJ2-7|-
TGCAGTGCTACTTCAGCGACTCGATACGAGCAGTACTTC
CSATSATRYEQYF
>many|TRBV7-6|TRBJ2-5|-
TGTGCCAGCAGCTTAGGAGGATTTTTAGGAGAGACCCAGTACTTC
CASSLGGFLGETQYF
>-|TRBV2|TRBJ2-7|-
TGTGCCAGCAGGGATCCAATGGGAGAGCAGTACTTC
CASRDPMGEQYF
>medium-sized|TRBV19|TRBJ1-4|TRBD1
TGTGCCAGTAGTCCGAGACAGGGTATGGATGAAAAACTGTTTTTT
CASSPRQGMDEKLFF
>many|TRBV3-1|TRBJ1-2|-
TGTGCCAGCAGCCAGGTCAGCTATGGCTACACCTTC
CASSQVSYGYTF
>few|TRBV10-3|TRBJ1-3|-
TGTGCCATCGCACATGGCTCTGGAAACACCATATATTTT
CAIAHGSGNTIYF
>many|TRBV6-6|TRBJ2-1|TRBD2
TGTGCCAGCAGCCAAGAGCGGGAGGTCAATGAGCAGTTCTTC
CASSQEREVNEQFF
>-|TRBV7-9|TRBJ2-2|-
TGTGCCAGCAGCCCTTCTACCGGGGAGCTGTTTTTT
CASSPSTGELFF
>-|TRBV19|TRBJ2-6|TRBD2
TGTGCCAGTAGTATAGTGGCTAGCGGGGATCTGTACTCTGGGGCCAACGTCCTGACTTTC
CASSIVASGDLYSGANVLTF
>-|TRBV28|TRBJ2-7|TRBD1
TGTGCCAGCAGTTTAACAGGGGCAAGGGAGCAGTACTTC
CASSLTGAREQYF
>many|TRBV3-1|TRBJ1-2|TRBD1
TGTGCCAGCAGCCAAGGCCCGGGACAGAACTATGGCTACACCTTC
CASSQGPGQNYGYTF
>many|TRBV7-2|TRBJ1-6|-
TGTGCCAGCAGCTTCACAGGGATGAGTTCACCCCTCCACTTT
CASSFTGMSSPLHF
>-|TRBV20-1|TRBJ2-7|TRBD2
TGCAGTGCTAGCCGGACTAGGGGCTTCTTCGAGCAGGACTTC
CSASRTRGFFEQDF
>many|TRBV19|TRBJ2-7|-
TGTGCCAGTAGCCGGAATACTGGCTCCTACGAGCAGTACTTC
CASSRNTGSYEQYF
>-|TRBV19|TRBJ1-2|-
TGTGCGGAGGGGTTAAGGGGGGCGGTGACGGGCTACACCTTC
CAEGLRGAVTGYTF
>-|TRBV3-1|TRBJ2-7|-
TGTGCCAGCAGCCAAGTCGGCCCTCGGGGCTACGAGCAGTACTTC
CASSQVGPRGYEQYF
>-|TRBV20-1|TRBJ2-7|TRBD2
TGCAGTGCTACGTCCCCCGGGACTAGCAGCTACGAGCAGTACTTC
CSATSPGTSSYEQYF
>many|TRBV5-1|TRBJ2-1|TRBD2
TGCGCCAGCAGAGCCGGACTAGCGGGAGTCGATGAGCAGTTCTTC
CASRAGLAGVDEQFF
>many|TRBV7-9|TRBJ1-6|-
TGTGCCAGCAGCCCCGCGGGGGGCTCATATAATTCACCCCTCCACTTT
CASSPAGGSYNSPLHF
>-|TRBV28|TRBJ1-5|-
TGTGCCAGCAGTTTAGGTATCGGAAGCAATCAGCCCCAGCATTTT
CASSLGIGSNQPQHF
>-|TRBV20-1|TRBJ2-7|-
TGCAGTGCTAGTTCCAGGGCAGACTATGTGCAGTACTTC
CSASSRADYVQYF
>-|TRBV7-8|TRBJ1-5|TRBD1
TGTGCCAGCACCCTAGGGGGGACAGCGACTCAGCCCCAGCATTTT
CASTLGGTATQPQHF
>-|TRBV12-3/TRBV12-4|TRBJ1-2|-
TGTGCCAGCCTACGCGCGGGGCGCGCCTATGGCTACACCTTC
CASLRAGRAYGYTF
>-|TRBV20-1|TRBJ2-3|-
TGCAGTGCTCGGACAGGTGGGGGGAAATCCACAGATACGCAGTATTTT
CSARTGGGKSTDTQYF
>many|TRBV20-1|TRBJ2-7|-
TGCAGTGCTAGCGTTAGCGGGACAGTGCGGGAGCAGTACTTC
CSASVSGTVREQYF
>-|TRBV13|TRBJ2-7|TRBD2
TGTGCCAGCAGCTCCCTTGGGGGGGACGACGAGCAGTACTTC
CASSSLGGDDEQYF
>-|TRBV19|TRBJ1-1|-
TGTGCCAGTAGTATCAGGAGCGCTGAAGCTTTCTTT
CASSIRSAEAFF
>many|TRBV7-9|TRBJ1-4|-
TGTGCCAGCAGCCAGAGTGGAGCAACTAATGAAAAACTGTTTTTT
CASSQSGATNEKLFF
>many|TRBV5-8|TRBJ1-2|-
TGTGCCAGCAGCTTGGACCGTGGTAGAGGCTACACCTTC
CASSLDRGRGYTF
>-|TRBV20-1|TRBJ2-5|-
TGCAGCGCAGGGGCCGGGGGACGGGAGACCCAGTACTTC
CSAGAGGRETQYF
>-|TRBV7-9|TRBJ1-6|-
-
CASRDSLSYICSGRQGDNSPLHF
>-|TRBV7-2|TRBJ1-2|-
TGTGCCAGCAGCTTTCGCTATATCAAGGAAAACTATGGCTACACCTTC
CASSFRYIKENYGYTF
>-|TRBV6-4|TRBJ2-3|TRBD2
TGTGCCAGCAGTGAGGGACTAGCAAACACAGATACGCAGTATTTT
CASSEGLANTDTQYF
>medium-sized|TRBV2|TRBJ2-5|-
TGTGCCAGCAGGGAGGGATCTAGCCAAGAGACCCAGTACTTC
CASREGSSQETQYF
>many|TRBV19|TRBJ2-3|-
TGTGCCAGTAGTAGATTGGGGTCCACAGATACGCAGTATTTT
CASSRLGSTDTQYF
>-|TRBV12-3/TRBV12-4|TRBJ2-1|TRBD2
TGTGCCAGCGGAAGAATAGCGGGAGTGGGAAGTGAGCAGTTCTTC
CASGRIAGVGSEQFF
>-|TRBV27|TRBJ1-5|-
TGTGCCAGCAGTTTATCGGCAGGGGTGAGCGATCAGCCCCAGCATTTT
CASSLSAGVSDQPQHF
>-|TRBV5-6|TRBJ2-1|TRBD2
TGTGCCAGCAGACAAGATCGCGGGGGACTAGCGACGGGCTATGAGCAGTTCTTC
CASRQDRGGLATGYEQFF
>-|TRBV7-7|TRBJ1-1|-
TGTGCTAGCAGTCCCCAGGAGAACACTGAAGCTTTCTTT
CASSPQENTEAFF
>many|TRBV19|TRBJ2-1|TRBD2
TGTGCCAGTAGTACCCGGGAGGGCCCCTCGGATGAGCAGTTCTTC
CASSTREGPSDEQFF
>many|TRBV20-1|TRBJ2-2|TRBD2
TGCAGTGCTAGAGATTCAGGCGGGAGACAGTCCGGGGAGCTGTTTTTT
CSARDSGGRQSGELFF
>-|TRBV19|TRBJ2-7|-
TGTGCCAGTAGTACGGGACACTCCTACGAGCAGTACTTC
CASSTGHSYEQYF
>few|TRBV2|TRBJ2-2|-
TGTGCCAGCATTGAAACAGGGGAGCTGTTTTTT
CASIETGELFF
>-|TRBV7-2|TRBJ2-3|-
TGTGTCAGCAGCTTTGAGGCCCGAAGCATAGATACGCAGTATTTT
CVSSFEARSIDTQYF